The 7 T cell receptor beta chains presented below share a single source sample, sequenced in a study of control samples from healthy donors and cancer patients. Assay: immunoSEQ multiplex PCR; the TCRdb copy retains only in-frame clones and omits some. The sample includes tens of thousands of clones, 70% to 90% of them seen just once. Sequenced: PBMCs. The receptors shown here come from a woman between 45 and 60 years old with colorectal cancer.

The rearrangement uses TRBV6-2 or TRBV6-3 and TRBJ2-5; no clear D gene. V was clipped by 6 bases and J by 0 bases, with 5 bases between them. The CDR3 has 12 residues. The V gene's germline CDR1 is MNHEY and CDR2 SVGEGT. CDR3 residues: CASSHYQETQYF. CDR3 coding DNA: TGTGCCAGCAGCCACTACCAAGAGACCCAGTACTTC.

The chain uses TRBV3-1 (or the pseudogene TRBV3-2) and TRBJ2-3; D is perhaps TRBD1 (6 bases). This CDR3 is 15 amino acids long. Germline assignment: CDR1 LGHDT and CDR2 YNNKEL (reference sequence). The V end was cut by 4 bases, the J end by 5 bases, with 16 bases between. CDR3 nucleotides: TGTGCCAGCAGCCGCCGACAGGCCACCTTAGATACGCAGTATTTT. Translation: CASSRRQATLDTQYF.

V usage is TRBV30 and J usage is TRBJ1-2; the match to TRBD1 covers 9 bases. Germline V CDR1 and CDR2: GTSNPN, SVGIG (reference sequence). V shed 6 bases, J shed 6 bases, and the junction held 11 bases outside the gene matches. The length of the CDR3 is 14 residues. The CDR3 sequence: CACSGQGLRDGYTF. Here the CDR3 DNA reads TGTGCCTGCTCGGGACAGGGCCTTAGGGATGGCTACACCTTC.

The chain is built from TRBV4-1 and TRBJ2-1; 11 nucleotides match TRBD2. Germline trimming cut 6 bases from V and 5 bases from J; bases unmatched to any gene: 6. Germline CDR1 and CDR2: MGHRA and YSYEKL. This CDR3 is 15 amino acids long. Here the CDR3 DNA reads TGCGCCAGCAGATTGGGACTAGCGGCAAACAATGAGCAGTTCTTC. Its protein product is CASRLGLAANNEQFF.

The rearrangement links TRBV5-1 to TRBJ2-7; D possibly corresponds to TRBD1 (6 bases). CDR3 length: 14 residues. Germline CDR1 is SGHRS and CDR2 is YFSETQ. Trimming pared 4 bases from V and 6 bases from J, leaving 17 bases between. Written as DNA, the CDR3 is TGCGCCAGCAGCGGGGGCGACACAAACCCCGAGCAGTACGTC. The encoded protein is CASSGGDTNPEQYV.

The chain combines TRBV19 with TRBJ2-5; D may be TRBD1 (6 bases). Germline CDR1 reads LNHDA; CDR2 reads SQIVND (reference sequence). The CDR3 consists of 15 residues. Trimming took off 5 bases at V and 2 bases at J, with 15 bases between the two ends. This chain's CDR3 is CASSPSRTEQETQYF. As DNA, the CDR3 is TGTGCCAGTAGTCCGAGCCGGACAGAGCAAGAGACCCAGTACTTC.

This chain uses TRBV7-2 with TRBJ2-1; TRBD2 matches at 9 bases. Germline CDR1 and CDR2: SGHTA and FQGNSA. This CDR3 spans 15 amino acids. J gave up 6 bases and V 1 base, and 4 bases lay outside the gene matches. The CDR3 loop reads CASSLVGGGVNEQFF. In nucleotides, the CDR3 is TGTGCCAGCAGCTTAGTAGGCGGGGGGGTCAATGAGCAGTTCTTC.